This paragraph reports one TCR beta chain. Its antigen is undetermined. The sample originates from a study of neoadjuvant anti-PD-1 for oral cavity cancer. Whole-study context: Patients mostly received three to four biweekly nivolumab doses at 3 mg/kg before surgery. Study-level results: Treg/Th17 ratio rose with pretreatment blood and fell with post-treatment tumor TCRbeta clonality.

Assay: immunoSEQ multiplex PCR; the TCRdb copy retains only in-frame clones and omits some. The sample has roughly 68,000 clones; roughly 90% are singletons. Sample time point: after neoadjuvant nivolumab, at surgical resection. Trimming cost V 4 bases and J 0 bases, with 8 bases left between them. CDR3 length: 14 residues. From germline, CDR1 is LGHNA and CDR2 YNFKEQ. This chain uses TRBV4-2 with TRBJ2-3, with D perhaps matching TRBD1 (6 bases). The source was PBMCs, collected after nivolumab (anti-PD-1) treatment. The sequence was obtained from a person between 40 and 85 years old with oral cavity squamous cell carcinoma. The CDR3 spells CASSRGQSTDTQYF. The CDR3 coding sequence is TGTGCCAGCAGCCGAGGACAGAGCACAGATACGCAGTATTTT.